These T cell receptor beta chains were read from a single sample in a study of blood T cell repertoires in COVID-19. Sequencing used immunoSEQ multiplex PCR; TCRdb keeps in-frame clones, though not all of them. The sample records approximately 170,000 clones, 80% to 90% being singletons. The specimen was PBMCs or T cells enriched from blood (not recorded which). The source is a woman in her fifties or sixties in a cohort exposed to, infected with or recovered from COVID-19 (not recorded which). CDR3s include the opening cysteine and the closing phenylalanine or tryptophan. A D gene is named only where the DNA matches it firmly. The size of a clone is reported for some rows only, either as once, few or many, or as a class for expanded clones.

D gene	clone size	V gene	J gene	CDR3 DNA	CDR3 protein
TRBD1	.	TRBV6-5	TRBJ2-2	TGTGCCAGCCAGGAGGACAGGCTGAACACCGGGGAGCTGTTTTTT	CASQEDRLNTGELFF
.	.	TRBV5-1	TRBJ2-7	TGCGCCAGCAGCCAGGGACTGGGGTACGAGCAGTACTTC	CASSQGLGYEQYF
TRBD1	.	TRBV5-5	TRBJ1-4	TGTGCCAGCAGCCTCCGGACAGGGGAAAAACTGTTTTTT	CASSLRTGEKLFF
.	.	TRBV19	TRBJ1-6	TGTGCCAGTAGTACTAGAAGCGCCAATTCACCCCTCCACTTT	CASSTRSANSPLHF
TRBD1	.	TRBV6-2/TRBV6-3	TRBJ2-2	TGTGCCAGCAGTACAGGGGGCTGGACCGGGGAGCTGTTTTTT	CASSTGGWTGELFF
.	.	TRBV27	TRBJ1-2	TGTGCCAGCAGTTTTCGGTCAGCGAGTTTAGATGGCTACACCTTC	CASSFRSASLDGYTF
.	.	TRBV1	TRBJ1-6	TGCACCAGCAGCCAAGGCAGGAGGCCAAGCTCCTATAATTCACCCCTCCACTTT	CTSSQGRRPSSYNSPLHF
TRBD1	.	TRBV20-1	TRBJ1-2	TGCAGTGCTATTGAAGGACAGGGGGAGAATTATGGCTACACCTTC	CSAIEGQGENYGYTF
TRBD1	.	TRBV5-6	TRBJ1-5	TGTGCCAGCAGTAGACAGGGGAGGCAGAGTCAGCCCCAGCATTTT	CASSRQGRQSQPQHF
.	.	TRBV11-2	TRBJ1-2	TGTGCCAGCAGCTTACGGGGGGCTCAGGGCTACACCTTC	CASSLRGAQGYTF
.	.	TRBV19	TRBJ1-2	TGTGCCAGTAGCCTGAGGCAGCCCAACTATGGCTACACCTTC	CASSLRQPNYGYTF
.	.	TRBV28	TRBJ2-7	TGTGCCAGCAGTTCTCTAGTCGTCGAGCAGTACTTC	CASSSLVVEQYF
TRBD1	.	TRBV20-1	TRBJ1-2	TGCAGTGCTAGTGGGGACAGGGCTAGAGCTTCCTATGGCTACACCTTC	CSASGDRARASYGYTF
.	.	TRBV10-3	TRBJ2-7	TGTGCCATCAGTGAAACAGGGGGGGGAGGCGAGCAGTACTTC	CAISETGGGGEQYF
.	.	TRBV5-6	TRBJ2-6	TGTGCCAGCAGCCTCGGGGGGACAGGAGCTGGGGCCAACGTCCTGACTTTC	CASSLGGTGAGANVLTF
.	.	TRBV4-2	TRBJ2-7	TGTGCCAGCAGCCAACGCGGACAGAAAGGCTCCTACGAGCAGTACTTC	CASSQRGQKGSYEQYF
TRBD2	.	TRBV6-2/TRBV6-3	TRBJ2-5	TGTGCCAGCAGTTACCGTCTAGCGGGGGGGCTACGAGAGACCCAGTACTTC	CASSYRLAGGLRETQYF
TRBD2	.	TRBV5-1	TRBJ2-7	TGCGCCAGCAGCTTGGCAGGGACTAGCCCAAGTTGGGAGCAGTACTTC	CASSLAGTSPSWEQYF
.	.	TRBV24-1	TRBJ1-5	TGTGCCACCAGTGATTTATCGGATCAGCCCCAGCATTTT	CATSDLSDQPQHF
.	.	TRBV6-1	TRBJ2-6	TGTGCCAGCAGTGGGGCCGGGAGGGGGCTCCACTCTGGGGCCAACGTCCTGACTTTC	CASSGAGRGLHSGANVLTF
.	.	TRBV9	TRBJ2-7	TGTGCCAGCAGCGGACCCAGGGTCTACGAGCAGTACTTC	CASSGPRVYEQYF
TRBD1	.	TRBV7-3	TRBJ1-2	TGTGCCAGCAGCCCCACCCCGGGACAGGAATATGGCTACACCTTC	CASSPTPGQEYGYTF
.	.	TRBV6-6	TRBJ1-1	TGTGCCAGCAGTCCAATATACAGTAGGAGGGGGAACACTGAAGCTTTCTTT	CASSPIYSRRGNTEAFF
TRBD1	.	TRBV5-4	TRBJ2-3	TGTGCCAGCAGCTTAGACAGGGGGCACACAGATACGCAGTATTTT	CASSLDRGHTDTQYF
TRBD1	once	TRBV5-4	TRBJ2-1	TGTGCCAGCAGCTTAGGGGGGACAGGGGGCGGCAATGAGCAGTTCTTC	CASSLGGTGGGNEQFF
.	many	TRBV5-5	TRBJ2-3	TGTGCCAGCAGCTGGAGGGATAGGACGAGCACAGATACGCAGTATTTT	CASSWRDRTSTDTQYF
.	.	TRBV27	TRBJ1-5	TGTGCCAGCAGCCGGCGGGAGGGTGATCAGCCCCAGCATTTT	CASSRREGDQPQHF
TRBD1	.	TRBV30	TRBJ2-7	TGTGCCTCGAGGGGGCAGGGCAAATCCGAGCAGTACTTC	CASRGQGKSEQYF
.	.	TRBV3-1/TRBV3-2	TRBJ2-1	TGTGCCAGCAGCCAAGTACAGGTCAATGAGCAGTTCTTC	CASSQVQVNEQFF
TRBD2	.	TRBV5-4	TRBJ2-7	TGTGCCAGCAGCTCTCCCAGCGGGAGTTACGAGCAGTACTTC	CASSSPSGSYEQYF
.	.	TRBV10-3	TRBJ1-1	TGTGCCATCAGTGTGTCGGCAGGAAACACTGAAGCTTTCTTT	CAISVSAGNTEAFF
TRBD2	few	TRBV27	TRBJ2-3	TGTGCCAGCGGCCAACGGGGGGGAGCAGATACGCAGTATTTT	CASGQRGGADTQYF
TRBD2	.	TRBV11-3	TRBJ2-7	TGTGCCAGCAGCTTTTCTAGCGGGGGCTCCTACGAGCAGTACTTC	CASSFSSGGSYEQYF
.	.	TRBV19	TRBJ2-6	TGTGCCAGTACCCCCCTCGGGGGAGGAGCTAACTCTGGGGCCAACGTCCTGACTTTC	CASTPLGGGANSGANVLTF
.	.	TRBV6-5	TRBJ1-5	TGTGCCAGCAGCTCACAGAGCACTGGCAATCAGCCCCAGCATTTT	CASSSQSTGNQPQHF
.	.	TRBV6-5	TRBJ1-5	TGTGCCAGCAGTTACCAGGGGAGTCAGCCCCAGCATTTT	CASSYQGSQPQHF
TRBD2	.	TRBV27	TRBJ2-7	TGTGCCAGCAAGCCAGCGGGGGACCCCTACGAGCAGTACTTC	CASKPAGDPYEQYF
TRBD1	few	TRBV2	TRBJ1-6	TGTGCCAGCAGTGCGAGGACAGGGGATTCACCCCTCCACTTT	CASSARTGDSPLHF
.	.	TRBV28	TRBJ2-7	TGTGCCAGCAGTTTCCTAGCGACGTCCTACGAGCAGTACTTC	CASSFLATSYEQYF
TRBD1	.	TRBV5-1	TRBJ2-3	TGCGCCAGCAGCTTCCCTGTACAGGGGGCGGGGAGCGATACGCAGTATTTT	CASSFPVQGAGSDTQYF
.	.	TRBV30	TRBJ2-7	TGTGCCTGGAGTGACCCCCCGGGAGAGAGGAACTTC	CAWSDPPGERNF
.	.	TRBV7-2	TRBJ1-1	TGTGCCAGCAGCTTAGAGAGGGAAACTGAAGCTTTCTTT	CASSLERETEAFF
TRBD1	.	TRBV4-1	TRBJ2-7	TGCGCCAGCAGCGGGTGGCAGGGGGACGAGCAGTACTTC	CASSGWQGDEQYF
TRBD1	.	TRBV2	TRBJ2-2	TGTGCCAGCAGAACCCGGACAGGGACCGGGGAGCTGTTTTTT	CASRTRTGTGELFF
TRBD1	.	TRBV28	TRBJ1-2	TGTGCCAGCGAGGACAGGGTGCCCTATGGCTACACCTTC	CASEDRVPYGYTF
TRBD2	.	TRBV5-1	TRBJ2-5	TGCGCCAGCAAGACTAGCGGGGAAGAGACCCAGTACTTC	CASKTSGEETQYF
.	.	TRBV3-1/TRBV3-2	TRBJ1-2	TGTGCCAGCAGCCAAGAATTCCCAGCGGGGCATGGCTACACCTTC	CASSQEFPAGHGYTF
.	.	TRBV27	TRBJ2-3	TGTGCCAGCAGTAGTAGGGGATACGGCACAGATACGCAGTATTTT	CASSSRGYGTDTQYF
.	.	TRBV28	TRBJ1-2	TGTGCCAGCAGTCCGGGACTTTCCTATGGCTACACCTTC	CASSPGLSYGYTF
.	.	TRBV6-6	TRBJ1-5	TGTGCCAGCAGTCCCATCAGGGGACACAATCAGCCCCAGCATTTT	CASSPIRGHNQPQHF